This TCR beta chain was captured in a study of OX40 agonist ivuxolimab in advanced cancers. Study at large: Partial responses occurred in Three dose-escalation patients, one with hepatocellular carcinoma and two with cutaneous melanoma. Study outcomes and limitations: Some nonresponders also had low normalized T-cell clonal expansion. Clonal expansion in partial responders at 0.1-3.0 mg/kg ranked among the lowest.

Libraries were prepared by immunoSEQ multiplex PCR; TCRdb keeps only in-frame clonotypes and omits some of them. This sample yields 25,000 to 40,000 clones, of which roughly 89% are seen a single time; 15% to 20% belongs to the top ten. Notes on this clone: Antigen unknown.

CDR1 and CDR2 from the germline V gene are SGHKS and YYEKEE (reference sequence). V was shortened by 3 bases and J by 5 bases, with 11 bases between the two germline ends. The CDR3 contains 14 residues. This rearrangement joins TRBV5-5 to TRBJ2-2, with a tentative D call TRBD2 (6 bases). This TCR was recovered from an adult with an advanced solid tumor such as melanoma, head and neck, liver or kidney cancer. The sequencing here drew on CD4+ or CD8+ T cells sorted from blood, taken in a trial of the OX40 agonist ivuxolimab. The CDR3 nucleotides read TGTGCCAGCAGCTCTCAGACTAGGACCGGGGAGCTGTTTTTT. This translates into CASSSQTRTGELFF.